This T cell receptor (beta chain) was sequenced for a study of CD8 T cells in ankylosing spondylitis. Notes on the study in general: A motif of fewer than ten highly homologous TCR beta variants was seen as apparently characteristic of ankylosing spondylitis blood.

The TCR beta libraries were generated through quantitative 5'-RACE incorporating molecular barcodes. MiXCR, applied by TCRdb to the 5' RACE reads, yields one record per CDR3 protein. The sample records about 240,000 distinct CDR3 sequences, roughly 25% being singletons. The CDR3 runs to 15 residues. V was clipped by 7 bases and J by 3 bases, with 16 bases between them. Regarding this clonotype: What it binds is not known.

The rearrangement joins TRBV12-3 or TRBV12-4 to TRBJ2-1; D could derive from TRBD1 or TRBD2 (5 bases each). The sequenced sample consisted of blood, either unsorted or a sorted T cell fraction (not recorded which). This TCR came from a male donor with ankylosing spondylitis or in good health (not recorded which). The CDR3 DNA follows: TGTGCCAGCACTGTGGGACGAAGATACTACAATGAGCAGTTCTTC. Residues: CASTVGRRYYNEQFF.